This T cell receptor beta chain was sequenced in a study of cytomegalovirus exposure and HLA in healthy donors. Vbeta (60) and Jbeta (13) primers were used in the PCR. Assay used: immunoSEQ multiplex PCR; TCRdb lists only in-frame clones, some missing. Its listing shows 35,000 to 45,000 clones. Trimming cost V 1 base and J 4 bases; bases outside gene matches: 2. The CDR3 has 15 residues. Germline CDR1 and CDR2: KGHSH and LQKENI. The source of this sequence is a male donor in good health and CMV-seronegative. Input material: PBMCs. This chain uses TRBV18 with TRBJ2-1; 9 positions match TRBD2. The CDR3, as DNA: TGTGCCAGCTCACCACGTAGCGGGGGATACAATGAGCAGTTCTTC. It is translated as CASSPRSGGYNEQFF.